This is a list of T cell receptor beta chains from one sample in a study of cytomegalovirus exposure and HLA in healthy donors. The repertoire was sequenced with immunoSEQ multiplex PCR; TCRdb's copy has only in-frame clones and lacks some. The sample holds around 70,000 clones, about two thirds seen once. Sequenced input: PBMCs. The source of these receptors is a woman in her forties in good health and CMV-seropositive. Both conserved end residues are part of each CDR3. The order of the fields is clone size, D gene, V gene, J gene, CDR3 DNA, CDR3 protein. A D gene is named only where the DNA matches it firmly. Only some rows state a clone size, as once, few, many or a class for expanded clones.

NA	TRBD1	TRBV7-9	TRBJ2-5	TGTGCCAGCAGCTTACTAGTCAGGGGGCGCAGGGAGACCCAGTACTTC	CASSLLVRGRRETQYF
NA	NA	TRBV12-5	TRBJ1-5	TGTGCTAGTGGTGGAGGGGCAGAAGGGCAGCCCCAGCATTTT	CASGGGAEGQPQHF
NA	TRBD1	TRBV18	TRBJ1-1	TGTGCCAGCTCACCTGGACAGGGGCGTGACACTGAAGCTTTCTTT	CASSPGQGRDTEAFF
NA	NA	TRBV28	TRBJ2-6	TGTGCCAGCACCGGGGGAACTCGCTCTGGGGCCAACGTCCTGACTTTC	CASTGGTRSGANVLTF
NA	NA	TRBV25-1	TRBJ2-6	TGTGCCAGCAGTGATCGTAACTCTGGGGCCAACGTCCTGACTTTC	CASSDRNSGANVLTF
NA	TRBD2	TRBV7-6	TRBJ2-5	TGTGCCAGCGGGTCCCTGGCGGGGGGCGAAGAGACCCAGTACTTC	CASGSLAGGEETQYF
NA	TRBD1	TRBV19	TRBJ1-6	TGTGCCAGCCAACGGGACAGCTCACCCCTCCACTTT	CASQRDSSPLHF
few	NA	TRBV5-6	TRBJ1-2	TGTGCCAGCAGTCTCGCAGATGGCTACACCTTC	CASSLADGYTF
NA	NA	TRBV5-4	TRBJ1-2	TGTGCCAGCAGCTTAAGACAAAACTATGGCTACACCTTC	CASSLRQNYGYTF
once	NA	TRBV7-9	TRBJ1-5	TGTGCCAGCAGTCAGGAGGGGAATCAGCCCCAGCATTTT	CASSQEGNQPQHF
NA	TRBD1	TRBV7-8	TRBJ1-2	TGTGCCAGCAGTCCAGGGACAGGGGGCTCCGGCTACACCTTC	CASSPGTGGSGYTF
NA	NA	TRBV6-4	TRBJ2-3	TGTGCCAGCAGTCCGGGACACAGCACAGATACGCAGTATTTT	CASSPGHSTDTQYF
NA	TRBD1	TRBV11-3	TRBJ2-1	TGTGCCAGCAGCGCGAGACAGGGTGGATACAATGAGCAGTTCTTC	CASSARQGGYNEQFF
NA	NA	TRBV20-1	TRBJ1-5	TGCAGTGTCCTCCGGACGGGGGCCCAGCATTTT	CSVLRTGAQHF
NA	TRBD1	TRBV2	TRBJ1-6	TGTGCCGGGACAGGGGAAGGTTCACCCCTCCACTTT	CAGTGEGSPLHF
once	NA	TRBV5-4	TRBJ1-3	TGTGCCAGCAGCTTGGACAGGGCGGGAAACACCATATATTTT	CASSLDRAGNTIYF
NA	NA	TRBV5-1	TRBJ2-2	TGCGCCAGCAGCTTCAGGGCAGAAGGCACCGGGGAGCTGTTTTTT	CASSFRAEGTGELFF
NA	TRBD2	TRBV15	TRBJ2-5	TGTGCCACCAGCAGAGGTTTCGGGGGGTCTCAAGAGACCCAGTACTTC	CATSRGFGGSQETQYF
NA	NA	TRBV15	TRBJ2-1	TGTGCCACCAGCCGTAGAGGGAATGAGCAGTTCTTC	CATSRRGNEQFF
NA	NA	TRBV6-1	TRBJ2-7	TGTGCCAGCAGTGGGGTGGCGGGCCCGCGGCCCTACGAGCAGTACTTC	CASSGVAGPRPYEQYF
once	TRBD2	TRBV10-3	TRBJ2-1	TGTGCCATCAGTCTCGGGGGGGCGTTCTCTAACAATGAGCAGTTCTTC	CAISLGGAFSNNEQFF
once	TRBD1	TRBV2	TRBJ1-4	TGTGCCAGCAAGTTCGACAGGGGTGGGGAAAAACTGTTTTTT	CASKFDRGGEKLFF
NA	NA	TRBV7-2	TRBJ2-7	TGTGCCAGCAGCTCACAGGGCTACGAGCAGTACTTC	CASSSQGYEQYF
NA	NA	TRBV7-8	TRBJ2-7	TGTGCCAGCAGCTTACGACCAGGGTCCCCGCTCGAGCAGTACTTC	CASSLRPGSPLEQYF
few	TRBD1	TRBV7-3	TRBJ2-7	TGTGCCAGCAGCCCAGGGACAGGGGGGGCCTACGAGCAGTACTTC	CASSPGTGGAYEQYF
NA	NA	TRBV5-6	TRBJ1-5	TGTGCCAGCAGCGTTGGGGCGGGGAATAGCAATCAGCCCCAGCATTTT	CASSVGAGNSNQPQHF
NA	TRBD1	TRBV11-3	TRBJ2-4	TGTGCCAGCAGCTTGGGACAGTCCCAGTACTTC	CASSLGQSQYF
NA	TRBD2	TRBV7-2	TRBJ2-5	TGTGCCAGCAGCTTAGGGCTAGCGGGAGCTCAAGAGACCCAGTACTTC	CASSLGLAGAQETQYF
NA	NA	TRBV5-1	TRBJ1-2	TGCGCCAGCAGCTTGGGGTCGGGGGGCAACTATGGCTACACCTTC	CASSLGSGGNYGYTF
NA	TRBD1	TRBV6-4	TRBJ1-5	TGTGCCAGCAGGGGACAGGGGATGCGCAATCAGCCCCAGCATTTT	CASRGQGMRNQPQHF
NA	TRBD1	TRBV2	TRBJ2-3	TGTGCCAGCTCAAACCGGGACAGGGGACTGAATTTT	CASSNRDRGLNF
NA	NA	TRBV7-2	TRBJ2-7	TGTGCCAGCAGCCATACCCATACTTACGAGCAGTACTTC	CASSHTHTYEQYF
few	NA	TRBV6-1	TRBJ2-3	TGTGCCACTCTACGGTCTTTGTTGACAGATACGCAGTATTTT	CATLRSLLTDTQYF
few	TRBD1	TRBV9	TRBJ2-2	TGTGCCAGCAGCGGGGGACAGACATCCGGGGAGCTGTTTTTT	CASSGGQTSGELFF
once	NA	TRBV5-1	TRBJ2-7	TGCGCCAGCAGCCTGACAGGTGATGCCTACGAGCAGTACTTC	CASSLTGDAYEQYF
NA	NA	TRBV4-1	TRBJ2-1	TGCGCCAGCAGCCAAGATCTCACGGGGGGCCCGTACAATGAGCAGTTCTTC	CASSQDLTGGPYNEQFF
few	TRBD2	TRBV5-6	TRBJ2-1	TGTGCCAGCAGCTTGGGGACTAGCGGCTACAATGAGCAGTTCTTC	CASSLGTSGYNEQFF
few	NA	TRBV2	TRBJ1-6	TGTGCCAGCAGTGAACAGGCGAGCTCCTATAATTCACCCCTCCACTTT	CASSEQASSYNSPLHF
NA	NA	TRBV7-8	TRBJ2-3	TGTGCCAGCAGCCAATGGGGCAGGGGAGATACGCAGTATTTT	CASSQWGRGDTQYF
NA	TRBD2	TRBV5-1	TRBJ2-2	TGCGCCAGCAGCGCTTTCCCTAGCGGGGGGGCCAACACCGGGGAGCTGTTTTTT	CASSAFPSGGANTGELFF
NA	NA	TRBV30	TRBJ1-6	TGTGCCTGGAGTCCCGGGAGGGATAATTCACCCCTCCACTTT	CAWSPGRDNSPLHF
NA	NA	TRBV29-1	TRBJ2-5	TGCAGCGTGCGGGACACAGGGGGGGAGGAGACCCAGTACTTC	CSVRDTGGEETQYF
once	NA	TRBV6-5	TRBJ2-7	TGTGCCAGCACCCCCGGGTTCCGCTACGAGCAGTACTTC	CASTPGFRYEQYF
NA	NA	TRBV6-4	TRBJ2-3	TGTGCCAGCAGTGAGTCCGGCGGAGGGGGGGGCACAGATACGCAGTATTTT	CASSESGGGGGTDTQYF
NA	NA	TRBV7-6	TRBJ1-2	TGTGCCAGCAGCTCGAACAGGATAGCTAACTATGGCTACACCTTC	CASSSNRIANYGYTF